Listed below are T cell receptor beta chains from one sample, sequenced in a study of cytomegalovirus exposure and HLA in healthy donors. Produced via immunoSEQ multiplex PCR; TCRdb's table is partial and in-frame only. The sample has 130,000 or so clones; about 70% are singletons. What was sequenced was PBMCs. The receptors were gathered from a male donor in good health and CMV-seronegative. CDR3s include the opening cysteine and the closing phenylalanine or tryptophan. D genes are given only for firm matches. Not all rows give a size; the values are once, few, many and, for expanded clones, a class.

cdr3_nt: TGTGCCAGCAGTGTCCCCGGGGAACGGTATGGCTACACCTTC
cdr3_aa: CASSVPGERYGYTF
v_call: TRBV28
d_call: NA
clone_size: NA
j_call: TRBJ1-2

cdr3_nt: TGTGCCAGCAGCCTTAGCGGGGTTACAGATACGCAGTATTTT
cdr3_aa: CASSLSGVTDTQYF
v_call: TRBV7-9
d_call: TRBD2
clone_size: NA
j_call: TRBJ2-3

cdr3_nt: TGTGCCAGCTCCCAAGGGACTTCTAACTATGGCTACACCTTC
cdr3_aa: CASSQGTSNYGYTF
v_call: TRBV18
d_call: NA
clone_size: few
j_call: TRBJ1-2

cdr3_nt: TGTGCCAGCAGCACCCTTCGCGGGGGCGTGAATGAGCAGTTCTTC
cdr3_aa: CASSTLRGGVNEQFF
v_call: TRBV9
d_call: NA
clone_size: NA
j_call: TRBJ2-1

cdr3_nt: TGTGCCAGCAGCCTCAGCGGGGGGGCGTACAATGAGCAGTTCTTC
cdr3_aa: CASSLSGGAYNEQFF
v_call: TRBV9
d_call: TRBD2
clone_size: NA
j_call: TRBJ2-1

cdr3_nt: TGCGCCAGCAGTGGGCCTCGGGACAGGGAGAACTACGAGCAGTACTTC
cdr3_aa: CASSGPRDRENYEQYF
v_call: TRBV6-1
d_call: TRBD1
clone_size: NA
j_call: TRBJ2-7

cdr3_nt: TGTGCCATCAGTGCTGTCCCCTCCAGCGGTACAGATACGCAGTATTTT
cdr3_aa: CAISAVPSSGTDTQYF
v_call: TRBV10-3
d_call: NA
clone_size: NA
j_call: TRBJ2-3

cdr3_nt: TGTGCCAGCAGCTTAGCGGGAGGGGGGGAGACCCAGTACTTC
cdr3_aa: CASSLAGGGETQYF
v_call: TRBV7-2
d_call: NA
clone_size: NA
j_call: TRBJ2-5

cdr3_nt: TGTGCCAGCAGCCTCCTAGGGGGCGGGGAGCTGTTTTTT
cdr3_aa: CASSLLGGGELFF
v_call: TRBV5-6
d_call: NA
clone_size: NA
j_call: TRBJ2-2

cdr3_nt: TGTGCCAGCAGCAGTACAGGGGGCACAGCCGGGGAGCTGTTTTTT
cdr3_aa: CASSSTGGTAGELFF
v_call: TRBV6-1
d_call: TRBD1
clone_size: NA
j_call: TRBJ2-2

cdr3_nt: TGTGCCAGTAGTTTCCAGGCCACCTACGAGCAGTACTTC
cdr3_aa: CASSFQATYEQYF
v_call: TRBV19
d_call: NA
clone_size: few
j_call: TRBJ2-7

cdr3_nt: TGCGCCAGCAGCCCTGGGGCTTCATCCTACGAGCAGTACTTC
cdr3_aa: CASSPGASSYEQYF
v_call: TRBV5-1
d_call: NA
clone_size: few
j_call: TRBJ2-7

cdr3_nt: TGTGCCAGCAGCGTAGGGGACTACCGAGGGATAGATACGCAGTATTTT
cdr3_aa: CASSVGDYRGIDTQYF
v_call: TRBV9
d_call: TRBD2
clone_size: NA
j_call: TRBJ2-3

cdr3_nt: TGTGCCAGCAGTGAATGGACGGGAATGGCTGGTGAGACCCAGTACTTC
cdr3_aa: CASSEWTGMAGETQYF
v_call: TRBV25-1
d_call: NA
clone_size: NA
j_call: TRBJ2-5

cdr3_nt: TGTGCCTTGTCCCAGTTGGAGGCCCAGTACTTC
cdr3_aa: CALSQLEAQYF
v_call: TRBV30
d_call: NA
clone_size: few
j_call: TRBJ2-5

cdr3_nt: TGCAGTTCAGGCTCCTACAATGAGCAGTTCTTC
cdr3_aa: CSSGSYNEQFF
v_call: TRBV20-1
d_call: NA
clone_size: NA
j_call: TRBJ2-1

cdr3_nt: TGTGCCAGCGGTGGCCGGGACAGGGAATCCCATGAGCAGTTCTTC
cdr3_aa: CASGGRDRESHEQFF
v_call: TRBV7-3
d_call: TRBD1
clone_size: NA
j_call: TRBJ2-1

cdr3_nt: TGCGCCAGCAGCCAGGCGGACAGGGCCTACCTGAACACTGAAGCTTTCTTT
cdr3_aa: CASSQADRAYLNTEAFF
v_call: TRBV4-3
d_call: TRBD1
clone_size: NA
j_call: TRBJ1-1

cdr3_nt: TGTGCCAGCAGTCCCAGCGGGAGGGCCTACGAGCAGTACTTC
cdr3_aa: CASSPSGRAYEQYF
v_call: TRBV28
d_call: TRBD2
clone_size: NA
j_call: TRBJ2-7

cdr3_nt: TGTGCCAGCAGTGCGACAGGCTTAAATGAAAAACTGTTTTTT
cdr3_aa: CASSATGLNEKLFF
v_call: TRBV2
d_call: NA
clone_size: once
j_call: TRBJ1-4

cdr3_nt: TGTGCCAGCAGTTTCGGGGGAAGCTCCTACGAGCAGTACTTC
cdr3_aa: CASSFGGSSYEQYF
v_call: TRBV27
d_call: NA
clone_size: few
j_call: TRBJ2-7

cdr3_nt: TGTGCCAGCAGCTTACCACGGGGGGGGACAGGGGATACGCAGTATTTT
cdr3_aa: CASSLPRGGTGDTQYF
v_call: TRBV7-9
d_call: NA
clone_size: NA
j_call: TRBJ2-3

cdr3_nt: TGTGCCAGCAGCACGCGGCGGGGCCTGAGCTCCTACGAGCAGTACTTC
cdr3_aa: CASSTRRGLSSYEQYF
v_call: TRBV7-8
d_call: NA
clone_size: NA
j_call: TRBJ2-7

cdr3_nt: TGTGCCAGCAGCTCCGGAGATGGCTACACCTTC
cdr3_aa: CASSSGDGYTF
v_call: TRBV7-9
d_call: NA
clone_size: few
j_call: TRBJ1-2

cdr3_nt: TGTGCCAGCAGAAAGACTAGCGGGGGGGAAAGCTCCTACAATGAGCAGTTCTTC
cdr3_aa: CASRKTSGGESSYNEQFF
v_call: TRBV11-1
d_call: TRBD2
clone_size: once
j_call: TRBJ2-1

cdr3_nt: TGTGCCAGCAGCCTTGACAGATGGAACACTGAAGCTTTCTTT
cdr3_aa: CASSLDRWNTEAFF
v_call: TRBV7-2
d_call: NA
clone_size: few
j_call: TRBJ1-1

cdr3_nt: TGTGCCAGCAGATTCACAGGGTCCGCTAATGAAAAACTGTTTTTT
cdr3_aa: CASRFTGSANEKLFF
v_call: TRBV7-2
d_call: NA
clone_size: NA
j_call: TRBJ1-4

cdr3_nt: TGTGCCAGCAGTGCGGACAGGGCTAACTATGGCTACACCTTC
cdr3_aa: CASSADRANYGYTF
v_call: TRBV27
d_call: TRBD1
clone_size: NA
j_call: TRBJ1-2

cdr3_nt: TGTGCCAGCAGCCTGGGACTTACCGGCTATGGCTACACCTTC
cdr3_aa: CASSLGLTGYGYTF
v_call: TRBV7-2
d_call: NA
clone_size: few
j_call: TRBJ1-2

cdr3_nt: TGTGCCAGCAGCCAGAGGCGTGGGGAGCAGTACTTC
cdr3_aa: CASSQRRGEQYF
v_call: TRBV14
d_call: NA
clone_size: few
j_call: TRBJ2-7

cdr3_nt: TGTGCCAGCAGCGTGAGCTCTGGAAACACCATATATTTT
cdr3_aa: CASSVSSGNTIYF
v_call: TRBV7-2
d_call: NA
clone_size: NA
j_call: TRBJ1-3

cdr3_nt: TGTGCCAGCAGAGACATATCCAGCACTGAAGCTTTCTTT
cdr3_aa: CASRDISSTEAFF
v_call: TRBV28
d_call: NA
clone_size: NA
j_call: TRBJ1-1

cdr3_nt: TGTGCCAGCAGTTTATCGGTCGGGAGAGCTAACTATGGCTACACCTTC
cdr3_aa: CASSLSVGRANYGYTF
v_call: TRBV27
d_call: NA
clone_size: few
j_call: TRBJ1-2

cdr3_nt: TGCAGTGCTAGCGGGGCCTACGAGCAGTACTTC
cdr3_aa: CSASGAYEQYF
v_call: TRBV20-1
d_call: NA
clone_size: NA
j_call: TRBJ2-7

cdr3_nt: TGTGCCAGCAGCCCGCGGACTAGCGGGAGCTCCTACGAGCAGTACTTC
cdr3_aa: CASSPRTSGSSYEQYF
v_call: TRBV9
d_call: TRBD2
clone_size: once
j_call: TRBJ2-7